The 9 T cell receptor beta chains below come from one sample, sequenced in a study of blood T cell repertoires in COVID-19. Sequenced by immunoSEQ multiplex PCR; TCRdb stores in-frame clones only, minus some. In the table there are 350,000 to 450,000 clones, roughly 90% of which are singletons. The sequenced sample was PBMCs or T cells enriched from blood (not recorded which). The receptors come from a woman aged 35 to 49 who had been exposed to COVID-19.

A single count supports this clone. The chain couples TRBV27 to TRBJ1-4; 7 nucleotides align to TRBD1. The CDR3 length is 16 residues. V lost 8 bases, J lost 8 bases, and 17 bases stayed unmatched. Germline CDR1 is MNHEY and CDR2 is SMNVEV (reference sequence). The CDR3 region has the DNA TGTGCCAGCTGCGAAACCTCGACAGGGAATCCGGAAAAACTGTTTTTT. This translates into CASCETSTGNPEKLFF.

The rearrangement joins TRBV7-9 to TRBJ2-5; 12 nucleotides line up with TRBD1. The length of the CDR3 is 14 residues. From germline, CDR1 is SEHNR and CDR2 FQNEAQ (reference sequence). Trimming removed 4 bases from V and 7 bases from J; junction bases left unmatched: 4. The CDR3 sequence is CASSSSGQGATQYF. The DNA for the CDR3 is TGTGCCAGCAGCTCCTCGGGACAGGGGGCGACCCAGTACTTC.

This rearrangement joins TRBV27 to TRBJ1-5, with D possibly TRBD1 on 5 matching bases. Looked up from germline, CDR1 is MNHEY and CDR2 is SMNVEV (reference sequence). The CDR3 is made up of 15 amino acids. Trimming left V 3 bases short and J 7 bases short, with 16 bases between. As DNA, the CDR3 is TGTGCCAGCAGTTTCACCGGGGCGCGGGGCCAGCCCCAGCATTTT. It specifies CASSFTGARGQPQHF.

The rearrangement links TRBV28 to TRBJ1-3, with D perhaps matching TRBD1 (5 bases). Per the germline V gene, CDR1 is MDHEN and CDR2 is SYDVKM. The V end was cut by 6 bases, the J end by 5 bases, with 14 bases between. This CDR3 is 14 amino acids long. The CDR3 nucleotides read TGTGCCAGCAGCAACAGACAGAGCAGAAACACCATATATTTT. Protein sequence: CASSNRQSRNTIYF.

The chain recombines TRBV5-8 with TRBJ1-5, with D perhaps matching TRBD1 (6 bases). This CDR3 has 12 amino acids. V was cut by 2 bases and J by 7 bases, with 7 bases left in between. Germline CDR1 reads SGHTS; CDR2 reads YDEGEE. This CDR3 is CASSFGGQPQHF. The DNA of the CDR3 is TGTGCCAGCAGCTTTGGGGGCCAGCCCCAGCATTTT.

The chain links TRBV7-3 to TRBJ1-1; no clear D gene. V lost 2 bases and J 1 base, leaving 11 bases between the germline ends. Per the germline V gene, CDR1 is SGHTA and CDR2 is FQGTGA. The CDR3 covers 15 residues. Here the CDR3 DNA reads TGTGCCAGCAGCTTATCCCCGACTGGGAACACTGAAGCTTTCTTT. The encoded protein is CASSLSPTGNTEAFF. Based on the CDR3 plus reference TRBV7-3 and TRBJ1-1, the full variable domain is GAGVSQTPSNKVTEKGKYVELRCDPISGHTALYWYRQSLGQGPEFLIYFQGTGAADDSGLPNDRFFAVRPEGSVSTLKIQRTERGDSAVYLCASSLSPTGNTEAFFGQGTRLTVV.

The chain employs TRBV6-5 and TRBJ1-5; TRBD1 aligns across 8 bases. The V and J ends lost 11 bases and 0 bases, in that order; junction bases with no gene match: 9. The length of the CDR3 is 15 residues. Germline CDR1 is MNHEY and CDR2 is SVGAGI. CDR3 DNA: TGTGCCCATTCCCAGGGGGCTTATAGCAATCAGCCCCAGCATTTT. Protein product: CAHSQGAYSNQPQHF.

This clone has just one count. This chain links TRBV18 with TRBJ2-1, with 7 bases that match TRBD2. Germline trimming cut 3 bases from V and 0 bases from J; bases unmatched to any gene: 5. This CDR3 has 16 residues. The germline V gene encodes CDR1 KGHSH and CDR2 LQKENI. CDR3 region: CASSPASGSSYNEQFF. The CDR3 nucleotides read TGTGCCAGCTCACCTGCTAGCGGTAGCTCCTACAATGAGCAGTTCTTC.

In this sample, this clone turned up many times. The chain couples TRBV3-1 (or the pseudogene TRBV3-2) to TRBJ2-7, with D possibly matching TRBD2 (5 bases). Trimming removed 1 base from V and 2 bases from J, with 12 bases in between. Germline V gene data show CDR1 as LGHDT and CDR2 as YNNKEL (reference sequence). The CDR3 has 15 residues. The CDR3 spells CASSQAGPGTYEQYF. The CDR3 nucleotides read TGTGCCAGCAGCCAAGCCGGACCGGGGACCTACGAGCAGTACTTC.